This record looks at one TCR beta chain sequence and its context. Its antigen is as yet unknown. Trimming took off 2 bases at V and 0 bases at J, with 9 bases between the two ends. This CDR3 has 15 amino acids. Germline CDR1 and CDR2: MNHEY and SVGAGI. Produced via immunoSEQ multiplex PCR; TCRdb's table is partial and in-frame only. The sample includes 30,000 to 45,000 clones, around 81% seen only once; the top ten take approximately 7.4%. This record comes from a study of T cells in localized non-small cell lung cancer. General study results and limits: The appearance of a median about 62 of the top 100 tumor clones was seen in adjacent lung.

V is TRBV6-5 and J is TRBJ2-3; D ambiguous. The origin of this receptor is a male donor aged 60 or older with stage II lung adenocarcinoma. The material was peripheral blood mononuclear cells, obtained before any cancer treatment. CDR3 in DNA: TGTGCCAGCAGTTACGGGATCCCTAGCACAGATACGCAGTATTTT. Translated, it gives CASSYGIPSTDTQYF.